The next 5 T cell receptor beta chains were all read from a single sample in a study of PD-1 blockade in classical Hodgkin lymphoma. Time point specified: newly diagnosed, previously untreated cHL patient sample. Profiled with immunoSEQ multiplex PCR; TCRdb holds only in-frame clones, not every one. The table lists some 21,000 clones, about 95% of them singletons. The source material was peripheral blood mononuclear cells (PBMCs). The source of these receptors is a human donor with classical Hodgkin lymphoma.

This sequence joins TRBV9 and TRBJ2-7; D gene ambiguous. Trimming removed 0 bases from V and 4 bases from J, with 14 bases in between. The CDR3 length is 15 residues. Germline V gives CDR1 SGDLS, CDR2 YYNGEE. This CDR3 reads CASSVEVGIWYEQYF. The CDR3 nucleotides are TGTGCCAGCAGCGTAGAGGTAGGGATTTGGTACGAGCAGTACTTC.

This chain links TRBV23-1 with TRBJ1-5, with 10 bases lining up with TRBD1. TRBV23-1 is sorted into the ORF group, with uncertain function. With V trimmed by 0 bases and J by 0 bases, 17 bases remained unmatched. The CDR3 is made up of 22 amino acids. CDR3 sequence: CASSQSDRQGALGNYSNQPQHF. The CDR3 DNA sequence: TGCGCCAGCAGTCAATCGGACCGACAGGGGGCCTTGGGGAATTATAGCAATCAGCCCCAGCATTTT.

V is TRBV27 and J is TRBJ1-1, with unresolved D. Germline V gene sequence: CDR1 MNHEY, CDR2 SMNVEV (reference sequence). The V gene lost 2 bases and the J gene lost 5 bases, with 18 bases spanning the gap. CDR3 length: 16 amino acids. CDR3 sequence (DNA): TGTGCCAGCAGTTTAGGGGTAAGGGTGAGAGGGACTGAAGCTTTCTTT. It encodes CASSLGVRVRGTEAFF.

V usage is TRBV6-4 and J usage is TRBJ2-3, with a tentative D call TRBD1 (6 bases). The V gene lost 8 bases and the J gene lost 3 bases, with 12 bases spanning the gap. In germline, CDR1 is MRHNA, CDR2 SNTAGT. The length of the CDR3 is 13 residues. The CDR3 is CASSGDETDTQYF. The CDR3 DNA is TGTGCCAGCTCAGGGGATGAAACAGATACGCAGTATTTT.

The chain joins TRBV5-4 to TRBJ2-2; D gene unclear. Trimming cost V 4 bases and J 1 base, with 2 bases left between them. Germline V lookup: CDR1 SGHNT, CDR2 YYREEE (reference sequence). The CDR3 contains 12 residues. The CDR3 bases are TGTGCCAGCAGCCTGAACACCGGGGAGCTGTTTTTT. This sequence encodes CASSLNTGELFF. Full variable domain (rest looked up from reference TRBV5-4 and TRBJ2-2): ETGVTQSPTHLIKTRGQQVTLRCSSQSGHNTVSWYQQALGQGPQFIFQYYREEENGRGNFPPRFSGLQFPNYSSELNVNALELDDSALYLCASSLNTGELFFGEGSRLTVL.